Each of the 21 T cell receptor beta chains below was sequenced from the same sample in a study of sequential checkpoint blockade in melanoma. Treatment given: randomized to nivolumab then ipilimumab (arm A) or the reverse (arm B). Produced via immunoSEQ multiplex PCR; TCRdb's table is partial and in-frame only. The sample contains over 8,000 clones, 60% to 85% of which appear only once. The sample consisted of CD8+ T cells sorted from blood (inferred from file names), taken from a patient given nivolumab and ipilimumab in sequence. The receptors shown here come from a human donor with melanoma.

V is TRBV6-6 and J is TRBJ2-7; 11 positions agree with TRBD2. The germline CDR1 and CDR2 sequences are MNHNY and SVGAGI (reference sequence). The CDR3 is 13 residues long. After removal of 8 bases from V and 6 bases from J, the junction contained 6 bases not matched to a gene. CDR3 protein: CASLAGGPGEQYF. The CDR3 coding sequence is TGTGCCAGCTTAGCGGGGGGGCCCGGCGAGCAGTACTTC.

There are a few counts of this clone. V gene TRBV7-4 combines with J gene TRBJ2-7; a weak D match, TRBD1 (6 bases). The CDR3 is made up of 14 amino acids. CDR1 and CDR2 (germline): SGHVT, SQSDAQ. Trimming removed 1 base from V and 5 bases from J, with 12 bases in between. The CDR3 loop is CASSLESEGDEQYF. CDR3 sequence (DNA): TGTGCCAGCAGCTTAGAAAGTGAGGGGGACGAGCAGTACTTC.

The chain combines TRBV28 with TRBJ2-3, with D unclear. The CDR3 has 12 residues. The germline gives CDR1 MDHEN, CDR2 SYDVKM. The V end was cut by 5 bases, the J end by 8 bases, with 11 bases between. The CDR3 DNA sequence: TGTGCCAGCAGTCTCGGTTCCGGTACGCAGTATTTT. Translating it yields CASSLGSGTQYF.

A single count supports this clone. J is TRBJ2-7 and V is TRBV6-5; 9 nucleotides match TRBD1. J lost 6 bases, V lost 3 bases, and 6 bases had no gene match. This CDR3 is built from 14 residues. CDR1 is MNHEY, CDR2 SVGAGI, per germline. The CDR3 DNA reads TGTGCCAGCAGTTATTGGACAGGGGCGGGCGAGCAGTACTTC. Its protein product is CASSYWTGAGEQYF.

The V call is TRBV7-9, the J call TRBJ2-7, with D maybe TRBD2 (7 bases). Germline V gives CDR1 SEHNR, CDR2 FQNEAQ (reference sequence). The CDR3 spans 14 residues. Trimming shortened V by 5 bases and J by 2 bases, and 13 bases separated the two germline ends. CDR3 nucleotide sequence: TGTGCCAGCAGCCCCCGGGGGGCGCCCTACGAGCAGTACTTC. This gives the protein CASSPRGAPYEQYF. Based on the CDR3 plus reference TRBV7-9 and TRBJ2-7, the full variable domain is DTGVSQNPRHKITKRGQNVTFRCDPISEHNRLYWYRQTLGQGPEFLTYFQNEAQLEKSRLLSDRFSAERPKGSFSTLEIQRTEQGDSAMYLCASSPRGAPYEQYFGPGTRLTVT.

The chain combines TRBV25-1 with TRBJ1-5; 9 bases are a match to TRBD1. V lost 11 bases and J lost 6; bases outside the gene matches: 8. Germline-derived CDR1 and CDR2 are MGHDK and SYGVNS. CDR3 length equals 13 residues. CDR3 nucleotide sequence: TGTGCCGGCGGACAGGGGCTGATTCAGCCCCAGCATTTT. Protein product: CAGGQGLIQPQHF.

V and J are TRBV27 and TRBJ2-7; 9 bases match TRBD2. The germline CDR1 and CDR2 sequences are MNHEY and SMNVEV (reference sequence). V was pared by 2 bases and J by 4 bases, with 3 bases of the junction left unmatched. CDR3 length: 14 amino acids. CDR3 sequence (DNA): TGTGCCAGCAGTTTAGCGGGGGGGCGGTACGAGCAGTACTTC. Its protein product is CASSLAGGRYEQYF.

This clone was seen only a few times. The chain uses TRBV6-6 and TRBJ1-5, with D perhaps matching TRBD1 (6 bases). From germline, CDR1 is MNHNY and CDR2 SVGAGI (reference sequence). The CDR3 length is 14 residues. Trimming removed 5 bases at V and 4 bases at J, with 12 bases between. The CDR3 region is CASSTGQKNQPQHF. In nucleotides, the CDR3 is TGTGCCAGCAGTACCGGACAGAAGAATCAGCCCCAGCATTTT.

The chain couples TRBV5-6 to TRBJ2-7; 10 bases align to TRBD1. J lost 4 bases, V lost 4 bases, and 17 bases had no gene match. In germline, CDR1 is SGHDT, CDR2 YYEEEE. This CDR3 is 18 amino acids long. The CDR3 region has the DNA TGTGCCAGCAGCGCCCCCGATCGGACAGGGGGAAGGGGGTACGAGCAGTACTTC. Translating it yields CASSAPDRTGGRGYEQYF.

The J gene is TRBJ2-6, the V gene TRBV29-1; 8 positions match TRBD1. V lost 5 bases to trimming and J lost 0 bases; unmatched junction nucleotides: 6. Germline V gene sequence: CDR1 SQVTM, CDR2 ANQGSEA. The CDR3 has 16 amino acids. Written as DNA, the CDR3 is TGCAGCGTTCCCGGGACAGGAGACTCTGGGGCCAACGTCCTGACTTTC. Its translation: CSVPGTGDSGANVLTF.

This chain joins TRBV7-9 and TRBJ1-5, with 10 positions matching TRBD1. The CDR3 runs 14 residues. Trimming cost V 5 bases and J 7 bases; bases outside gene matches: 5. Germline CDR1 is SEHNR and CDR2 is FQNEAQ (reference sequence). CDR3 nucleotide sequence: TGTGCCAGCAGCGAGACAGGGGGCGGACAGCCCCAGCATTTT. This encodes CASSETGGGQPQHF. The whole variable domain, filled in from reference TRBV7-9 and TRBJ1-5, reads DTGVSQNPRHKITKRGQNVTFRCDPISEHNRLYWYRQTLGQGPEFLTYFQNEAQLEKSRLLSDRFSAERPKGSFSTLEIQRTEQGDSAMYLCASSETGGGQPQHFGDGTRLSIL.

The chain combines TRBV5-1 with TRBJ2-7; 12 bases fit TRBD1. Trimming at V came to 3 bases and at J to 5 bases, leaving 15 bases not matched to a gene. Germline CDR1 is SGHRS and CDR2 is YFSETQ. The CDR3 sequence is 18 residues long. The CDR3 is CASSYGGGTGGLLDEQYF. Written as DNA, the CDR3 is TGCGCCAGCAGCTATGGAGGCGGGACAGGGGGCCTCCTGGACGAGCAGTACTTC. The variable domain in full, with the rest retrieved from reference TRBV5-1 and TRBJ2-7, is KAGVTQTPRYLIKTRGQQVTLSCSPISGHRSVSWYQQTPGQGLQFLFEYFSETQRNKGNFPGRFSGRQFSNSRSEMNVSTLELGDSALYLCASSYGGGTGGLLDEQYFGPGTRLTVT.

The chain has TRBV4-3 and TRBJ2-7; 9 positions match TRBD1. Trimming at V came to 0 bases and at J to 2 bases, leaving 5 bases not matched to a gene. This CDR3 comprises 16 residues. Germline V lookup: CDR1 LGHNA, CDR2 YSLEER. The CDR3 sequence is CASSQEWTGVTYEQYF. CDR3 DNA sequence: TGCGCCAGCAGCCAAGAATGGACAGGGGTTACCTACGAGCAGTACTTC.

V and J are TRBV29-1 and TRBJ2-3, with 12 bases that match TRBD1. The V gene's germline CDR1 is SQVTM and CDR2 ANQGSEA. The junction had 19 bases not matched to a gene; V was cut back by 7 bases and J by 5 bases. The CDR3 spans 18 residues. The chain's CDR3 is CSARGTGGIGLTKDTQYF. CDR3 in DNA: TGCAGCGCCCGAGGGACAGGGGGCATAGGTTTGACAAAAGATACGCAGTATTTT.

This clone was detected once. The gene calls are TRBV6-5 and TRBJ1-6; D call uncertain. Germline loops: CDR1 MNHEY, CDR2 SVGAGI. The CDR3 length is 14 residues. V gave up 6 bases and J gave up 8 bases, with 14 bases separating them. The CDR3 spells CASSLGHGDSPLHF. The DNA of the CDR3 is TGTGCCAGCAGCCTCGGCCACGGGGATTCACCCCTCCACTTT.

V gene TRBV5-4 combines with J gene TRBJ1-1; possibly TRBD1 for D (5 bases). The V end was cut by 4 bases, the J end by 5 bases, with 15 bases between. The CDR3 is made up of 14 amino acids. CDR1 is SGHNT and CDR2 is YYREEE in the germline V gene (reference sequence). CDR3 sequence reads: CASSAWGSGTEAFF. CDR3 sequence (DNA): TGTGCCAGCAGCGCGTGGGGCTCGGGTACTGAAGCTTTCTTT.

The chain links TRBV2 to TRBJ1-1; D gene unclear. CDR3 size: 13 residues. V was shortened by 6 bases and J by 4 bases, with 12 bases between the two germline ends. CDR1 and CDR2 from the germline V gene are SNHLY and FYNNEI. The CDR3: CASRRRLGTEAFF. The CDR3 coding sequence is TGTGCCAGCAGACGCAGGCTGGGCACTGAAGCTTTCTTT.

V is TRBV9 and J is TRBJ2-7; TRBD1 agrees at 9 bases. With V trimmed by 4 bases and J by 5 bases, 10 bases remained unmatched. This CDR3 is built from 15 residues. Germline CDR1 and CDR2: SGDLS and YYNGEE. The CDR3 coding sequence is TGTGCCAGCAGCTTTGGGGACAGGGCAGGAGACGAGCAGTACTTC. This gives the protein CASSFGDRAGDEQYF.

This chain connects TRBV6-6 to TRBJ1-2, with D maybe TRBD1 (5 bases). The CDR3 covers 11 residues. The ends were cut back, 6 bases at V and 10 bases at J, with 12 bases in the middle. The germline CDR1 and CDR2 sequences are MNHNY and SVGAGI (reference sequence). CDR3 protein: CASSAGLPYTF. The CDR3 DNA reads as TGTGCCAGCAGCGCAGGGTTGCCCTACACCTTC.

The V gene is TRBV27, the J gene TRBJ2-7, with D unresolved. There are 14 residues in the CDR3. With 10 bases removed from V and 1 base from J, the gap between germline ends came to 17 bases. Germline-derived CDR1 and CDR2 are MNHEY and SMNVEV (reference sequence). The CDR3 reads CATSPSWLSYEQYF. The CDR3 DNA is TGTGCCACGAGCCCCTCTTGGTTATCCTACGAGCAGTACTTC.

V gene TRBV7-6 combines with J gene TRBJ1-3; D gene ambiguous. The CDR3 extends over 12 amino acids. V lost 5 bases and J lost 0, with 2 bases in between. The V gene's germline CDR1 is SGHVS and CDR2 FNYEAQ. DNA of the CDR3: TGTGCCAGCAGCCTCTCTGGAAACACCATATATTTT. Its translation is CASSLSGNTIYF. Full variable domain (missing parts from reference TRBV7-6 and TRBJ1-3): GAGVSQSPRYKVTKRGQDVALRCDPISGHVSLYWYRQALGQGPEFLTYFNYEAQQDKSGLPNDRFSAERPEGSISTLTIQRTEQRDSAMYRCASSLSGNTIYFGEGSWLTVV.